A single sample gave rise to the 27 T cell receptor delta chains below, sequenced in a study of human gamma delta and Vdelta1 T cells. No antigens are known for them. TCRdb fed the PCR reads into CATT to redo clone calling. The sample gives 5,000 to 8,000 delta-chain clones, around 41% of which show up once; 9% to 10% is in the top ten. Sequenced input: Vdelta1 gamma-delta T cells from blood grown in culture (DOT cells). These receptors came from a human donor in good health.

Only a few counts were recorded for this clone. A far larger clone is one nucleotide away, so this likely arose from a read error. V is TRDV1 and J is TRDJ1, with a weak D call TRDD3 (5 bases). The CDR3 runs to 24 residues. Germline V gene sequence: CDR1 TSWWSYY, CDR2 QGS. The CDR3 DNA reads as TGTGCTCTTGGGGACCTCCACGATACCCCCTGGGCCATTTGCGGGATGGATCCCAGCGATAAACGCATCTTT. This gives the protein CALGDLHDTPWAICGMDPSDKRIF.

This sequence joins TRDV1 and TRDJ1; TRDD2 matches 7 bases. The CDR3 spans 20 residues. V gave up 3 bases and J gave up 0 bases; unmatched junction bases: 19. Germline-derived CDR1 and CDR2 are TSWWSYY and QGS. CDR3 DNA: TGTGCTCTTGGGGAGTCCCGCCTTCCTCGGCTGGGATCGTACACCGATAAACTCATCTTT. It translates to CALGESRLPRLGSYTDKLIF.

The V and J genes are TRDV1 and TRDJ1; TRDD3 agrees at 7 bases. The CDR3 is 16 residues long. CDR1 TSWWSYY and CDR2 QGS come from the germline V gene. The J segment lost 8 bases and the V segment lost 4 bases, leaving 16 bases of the junction unmatched. The CDR3 is CALGGLPFYPWGKLIF. The CDR3 nucleotides are TGTGCTCTTGGGGGCCTCCCCTTCTACCCCTGGGGGAAACTCATCTTT.

This chain links TRDV1 with TRDJ1, with D uncertain. V was pared by 0 bases and J by 3 bases, with 17 bases between. Germline CDR1 TSWWSYY, CDR2 QGS. The CDR3 spans 17 residues. CDR3 amino acids: CALGELDRSDWPDKLIF. The DNA for the CDR3 is TGTGCTCTTGGGGAACTAGACCGTTCTGATTGGCCCGATAAACTCATCTTT.

This clone rates as medium-sized. J is TRDJ1 and V is TRDV1; D remains ambiguous. V shed 3 bases and J shed 3 bases, with 14 bases lying between them. There are 15 residues in the CDR3. Germline CDR1 reads TSWWSYY; CDR2 reads QGS. The chain's CDR3 is CALGEPLMVPDKLIF. Written as DNA, the CDR3 is TGTGCTCTTGGGGAGCCTTTAATGGTGCCCGATAAACTCATCTTT.

This clone turned up a few times. The V and J genes are TRDV1 and TRDJ1; TRDD3 aligns across 9 bases. Germline lookup yields CDR1 TSWWSYY and CDR2 QGS. CDR3 length equals 15 residues. Trimming cost V 5 bases and J 2 bases; bases outside gene matches: 6. CDR3 loop: CALGKRGIQTDKLIF. CDR3 coding DNA: TGTGCTCTTGGGAAAAGGGGGATACAAACCGATAAACTCATCTTT.

The chain couples TRDV1 to TRDJ1, with D possibly being TRDD2 or TRDD3 (5 bases each). V was clipped by 1 base and J by 1 base, with 22 bases between them. The CDR3 spans 19 residues. Germline CDR1 and CDR2: TSWWSYY and QGS. The CDR3 DNA reads TGTGCTCTTGGGGAACCCCCCTACGAGGGGACCCGTCTCACCGATAAACTCATCTTT. It encodes CALGEPPYEGTRLTDKLIF.

This clone appeared a few times. This chain uses TRDV1 with TRDJ1; 13 nucleotides line up with TRDD3. V shed 2 bases and J 0 bases; nucleotides not matched to a gene: 18. There are 22 residues in the CDR3. CDR1 and CDR2 from the germline V gene are TSWWSYY and QGS. The CDR3 DNA reads as TGTGCTCTTGGGGAAGGATCCCGGGAGGAGACTGGGGGATACGTCGACACCGATAAACTCATCTTT. The encoded protein is CALGEGSREETGGYVDTDKLIF.

The chain employs TRDV1 and TRDJ1, with D hard to call. The germline CDR1 and CDR2 sequences are TSWWSYY and QGS. Trimming left V 5 bases short and J 8 bases short, with 6 bases between. The CDR3 loop spans 10 amino acids. CDR3 amino acids: CALGPGKLIF. CDR3 in DNA: TGTGCTCTTGGGCCGGGGAAACTCATCTTT.

This clone is medium-sized in the sample. The chain recombines TRDV1 with TRDJ1, with D possibly matching TRDD3 (6 bases). Germline V gene data show CDR1 as TSWWSYY and CDR2 as QGS. V lost 4 bases, J lost 1 base, and 34 bases lay in between. This CDR3 spans 22 amino acids. Here the CDR3 reads CALGVHKVVYFGDEPSTDKLIF. The CDR3 DNA sequence: TGTGCTCTTGGGGTCCACAAAGTTGTCTACTTCGGGGATGAGCCCTCCACCGATAAACTCATCTTT.

By share of the sample, this clone is medium-sized (0.01 to 0.1%). The gene calls are TRDV1 and TRDJ1; no clear D. The V end was cut by 0 bases, the J end by 7 bases, with 18 bases between. Germline values: CDR1 TSWWSYY, CDR2 QGS. The CDR3 contains 16 residues. The CDR3 coding sequence is TGTGCTCTTGGGGAACTACAGGGCTCTCTGAGAGTTAAACTCATCTTT. Protein: CALGELQGSLRVKLIF.

By proportion, this clone is medium-sized. This chain joins TRDV1 and TRDJ1; TRDD3 matches at 8 bases. The junction had 8 bases not matched to a gene; V was cut back by 5 bases and J by 0 bases. From germline, CDR1 is TSWWSYY and CDR2 QGS. There are 16 residues in the CDR3. CDR3 loop: CALGTVWGTDTDKLIF. The CDR3 region has the DNA TGTGCTCTTGGGACCGTCTGGGGGACAGACACCGATAAACTCATCTTT.

The chain joins TRDV1 to TRDJ1; a possible D gene is TRDD2 (9 bases). Germline CDR1 reads TSWWSYY; CDR2 reads QGS. Trimming left V 5 bases short and J 0 bases short, with 34 bases between. The CDR3 loop spans 22 amino acids. This chain's CDR3 is CALGSRKPLPTWGTDDTDKLIF. CDR3 DNA: TGTGCTCTTGGGTCTCGAAAGCCCCTTCCTACCTGGGGGACGGATGACACCGATAAACTCATCTTT.

A few counts support this clone. This rearrangement joins TRDV1 to TRDJ1; D may be TRDD3 (5 bases). V was cut by 2 bases and J by 0 bases, with 19 bases left in between. The CDR3 has 18 amino acids. Germline CDR1 and CDR2: TSWWSYY and QGS. CDR3: CALGETITWGPYTDKLIF. CDR3 bases: TGTGCTCTTGGGGAAACAATCACTTGGGGACCGTACACCGATAAACTCATCTTT.

To note about this clone: The same CDR3 is also encoded by other DNA sequences in this sample. The chain uses TRDV1 and TRDJ1; TRDD3 might be the D (5 bases). The CDR3 covers 18 residues. Trimming took off 2 bases at V and 1 base at J, with 20 bases between the two ends. In germline, CDR1 is TSWWSYY, CDR2 QGS. CDR3 in amino acids: CALGESFDPHWRTDKLIF. In DNA, the CDR3 is TGTGCTCTTGGGGAAAGCTTCGACCCCCACTGGCGCACCGATAAACTCATCTTT.

About this clone itself: This same CDR3 is encoded by further DNA sequences in the sample. The gene calls are TRDV1 and TRDJ1; TRDD3 matches at 10 bases. The CDR3 covers 24 residues. CDR1 and CDR2 (germline): TSWWSYY, QGS. Germline trimming cut 0 bases from V and 0 bases from J; bases unmatched to any gene: 25. The CDR3 is CALGELSPLDYWGICTVYTDKLIF. CDR3 in DNA: TGTGCTCTTGGGGAACTGTCCCCTCTTGATTACTGGGGGATCTGCACCGTGTACACCGATAAACTCATCTTT.

This clone is classed as medium-sized (0.01 to 0.1%). The chain is built from TRDV1 and TRDJ1; 11 bases agree with TRDD3. Germline CDR1 TSWWSYY, CDR2 QGS. V gave up 0 bases and J gave up 0 bases; unmatched junction bases: 21. This CDR3 is built from 23 residues. CDR3: CALGELNPIPLLGDTRDTDKLIF. As DNA, the CDR3 is TGTGCTCTTGGGGAACTAAATCCAATCCCGCTGTTGGGGGATACGCGGGACACCGATAAACTCATCTTT.

The genes are TRDV1 and TRDJ1; 10 bases are shared with TRDD3. This CDR3 region has 22 residues. Germline V CDR1 and CDR2: TSWWSYY, QGS. V shed 6 bases and J 0 bases; nucleotides not matched to a gene: 25. CDR3 sequence (DNA): TGTGCTCTTGGCCCCCGGGGGTACGTAGCCGGGGGATACGCCCAGTACACCGATAAACTCATCTTT. Translating gives CALGPRGYVAGGYAQYTDKLIF.

This clone has more than one count but fewer than ten. The chain couples TRDV1 to TRDJ1; TRDD3 matches at 7 bases. V dropped 5 bases and J dropped 0; count of bases not matched to a gene: 15. There are 18 residues in the CDR3. Germline lookup yields CDR1 TSWWSYY and CDR2 QGS. The CDR3 DNA follows: TGTGCTCTTGGGAACCTAAGACTGGGGATGTGGGACACCGATAAACTCATCTTT. As protein: CALGNLRLGMWDTDKLIF.

This sequence joins TRDV1 and TRDJ1, with D unresolved. V lost 9 bases to trimming and J lost 0 bases, with 23 bases between them. CDR3 size: 17 residues. CDR1 TSWWSYY and CDR2 QGS come from the germline V gene. CDR3 region: CALILGELPRNTDKLIF. The CDR3 nucleotides are TGTGCTCTCATATTAGGAGAACTCCCGAGAAACACCGATAAACTCATCTTT.

Details on this clone: A much larger clone lies one base from this, so it may be a read error. The same CDR3 arises from other DNA sequences in this sample as well. The chain joins TRDV1 to TRDJ1; D is possibly TRDD3 (6 bases). Germline-derived CDR1 and CDR2 are TSWWSYY and QGS. Trimming removed 4 bases from V and 5 bases from J, with 23 bases in between. This CDR3 is built from 17 residues. The DNA for the CDR3 is TGTGCTCTTGGGGGCCCCGTTGAGGGGATTTTTAGTGATAAACTCATCTTT. This translates into CALGGPVEGIFSDKLIF.

V usage is TRDV1 and J usage is TRDJ1; 10 bases are shared with TRDD3. V gave up 5 bases and J gave up 0 bases; unmatched junction bases: 12. The length of the CDR3 is 18 residues. Germline V lookup: CDR1 TSWWSYY, CDR2 QGS. DNA of the CDR3: TGTGCTCTTGGGAACTCTGGGGGATATAAAAGGTACACCGATAAACTCATCTTT. This sequence encodes CALGNSGGYKRYTDKLIF.

This clone appeared a few times. The chain recombines TRDV1 with TRDJ1; a possible D gene is TRDD3 (6 bases). The germline V gene encodes CDR1 TSWWSYY and CDR2 QGS. V dropped 0 bases and J dropped 3 bases, with 29 bases sitting between them. This CDR3 spans 21 amino acids. CDR3 nucleotides: TGTGCTCTTGGGGAACTAGTCATTCCCCACAACTGGGTCCCCCCGTCCGATAAACTCATCTTT. This translates into CALGELVIPHNWVPPSDKLIF.

This clone was counted once. This rearrangement joins TRDV1 to TRDJ1; 9 bases line up with TRDD3. Germline CDR1 TSWWSYY, CDR2 QGS. CDR3 length: 23 amino acids. V was pared by 3 bases and J by 0 bases, with 26 bases of the junction left unmatched. CDR3 sequence (DNA): TGTGCTCTTGGGGATCTCGTCCGGGAGCCCGGGGGCATACTGGGGGACCACACCGATAAACTCATCTTT. Amino acid sequence: CALGDLVREPGGILGDHTDKLIF.

This clone counts as medium-sized. The rearrangement links TRDV1 to TRDJ1; 7 bases fit TRDD3. The CDR3 covers 15 residues. J gave up 4 bases and V 8 bases, and 13 bases lay outside the gene matches. In germline, CDR1 is TSWWSYY, CDR2 QGS. The chain's CDR3 is CALSSSGDPHDKLIF. CDR3 sequence (DNA): TGTGCTCTTTCTTCTTCGGGGGATCCTCACGATAAACTCATCTTT.

This clone was seen a few times. V gene TRDV1 combines with J gene TRDJ1; 13 nucleotides match TRDD3. The V gene's germline CDR1 is TSWWSYY and CDR2 QGS. This CDR3 is built from 23 residues. Trimming removed 0 bases from V and 0 bases from J; junction bases left unmatched: 19. The DNA of the CDR3 is TGTGCTCTTGGGGAACTTCCCAAATACCTCCTACTGGGGGATACGCCGTACACCGATAAACTCATCTTT. It yields the protein CALGELPKYLLLGDTPYTDKLIF.

V gene TRDV2 combines with J gene TRDJ1; 10 nucleotides align to TRDD3. CDR3 length: 19 amino acids. J was trimmed by 0 bases and V by 0 bases; bases with no gene match: 12. The germline gives CDR1 GEAIGNYY, CDR2 EKD. CDR3 nucleotide sequence: TGTGCCTGTGACACCGAGAGGAGGGGGACTGGGGGATACACCGATAAACTCATCTTT. It encodes CACDTERRGTGGYTDKLIF.